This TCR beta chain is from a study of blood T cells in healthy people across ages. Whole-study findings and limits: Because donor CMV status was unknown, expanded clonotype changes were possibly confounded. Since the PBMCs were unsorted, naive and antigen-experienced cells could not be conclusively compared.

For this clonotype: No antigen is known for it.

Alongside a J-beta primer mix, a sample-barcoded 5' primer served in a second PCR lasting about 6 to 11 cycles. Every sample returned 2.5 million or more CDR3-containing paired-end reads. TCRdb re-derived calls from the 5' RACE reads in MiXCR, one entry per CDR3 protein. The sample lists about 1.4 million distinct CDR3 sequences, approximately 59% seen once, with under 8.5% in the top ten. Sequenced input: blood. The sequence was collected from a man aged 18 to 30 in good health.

The CDR3 spells CASSYSRPSNQPQHF. CDR3 in DNA: TGTGCCAGCAGTTACTCGAGGCCTAGCAATCAGCCCCAGCATTTT. The gene calls are TRBV6-6 and TRBJ1-5; no firm D call. V lost 0 bases to trimming and J lost 0 bases, with 6 bases between them. Germline loops: CDR1 MNHNY, CDR2 SVGAGI (reference sequence). The CDR3 covers 15 residues.